This T cell receptor beta chain was sequenced in a study of cytomegalovirus exposure and HLA in healthy donors. Germline V gene data show CDR1 as SGDLS and CDR2 as YYNGEE. J lost 5 bases, V lost 0 bases, and 4 bases had no gene match. The CDR3 spans 15 residues. The PCR had 60 Vbeta and 13 Jbeta primers. TCRdb's table, derived via immunoSEQ multiplex PCR, lists solely in-frame clones and lacks some. The data contain more than 90,000 clones, around four fifths of them singletons. The genes are TRBV9 and TRBJ1-4, with 7 bases fitting TRBD1. This TCR derives from a woman between 40 and 55 years old in good health and CMV-seronegative. The source material was PBMCs. As DNA, the CDR3 is TGTGCCAGCAGCGTAGCGACAGGGACAAATGAAAAACTGTTTTTT. It codes for CASSVATGTNEKLFF.